The clone carrying this T cell receptor beta chain has ten or more counts. Its antigen is unknown. Separate cDNA molecules each had unique molecular identifiers attached to them. TCRdb itself ran the 5' RACE reads through MiXCR, one entry per CDR3 protein. The sample includes about 50,000 distinct CDR3 sequences, less than 6.5% of them seen just once. These data originate in a study of early T cells in non-severe SARS-CoV-2 infection. Study-wide context: Sequencing was performed on bulk RNA from unsorted whole blood, leaving chains unpaired.

Study results and limitations: Matches to VDJdb favored anti-spike CD8 responses and missed private and CD4 specificities.

The V end lost 3 bases, the J end lost 2 bases, and 10 bases lay between the germline ends. Per germline, CDR1 LGHDT and CDR2 YNNKEL (reference sequence). CDR3 length: 14 amino acids. The sequence was obtained from an adult who was a healthcare worker with PCR-confirmed SARS-CoV-2 infection or an uninfected control (not recorded which). Sequencing was performed on whole blood, taken at baseline. The chain links TRBV3-1 to TRBJ1-2; D uncertain. This CDR3 reads CASSQMGFNYGYTF. CDR3 coding DNA: TGTGCCAGCAGCCAGATGGGATTCAACTATGGCTACACCTTC.